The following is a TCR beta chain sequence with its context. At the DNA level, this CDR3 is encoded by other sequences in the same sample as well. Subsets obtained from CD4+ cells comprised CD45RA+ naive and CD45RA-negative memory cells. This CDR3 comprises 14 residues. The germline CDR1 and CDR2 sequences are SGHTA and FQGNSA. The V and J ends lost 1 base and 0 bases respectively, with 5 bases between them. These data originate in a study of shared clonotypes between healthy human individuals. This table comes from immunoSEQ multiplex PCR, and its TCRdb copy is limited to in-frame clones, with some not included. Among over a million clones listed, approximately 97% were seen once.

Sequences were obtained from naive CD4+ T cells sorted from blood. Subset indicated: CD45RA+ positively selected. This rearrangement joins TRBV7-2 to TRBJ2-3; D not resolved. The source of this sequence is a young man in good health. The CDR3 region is CASSLGVSTDTQYF. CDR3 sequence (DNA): TGTGCCAGCAGCTTAGGAGTTAGCACAGATACGCAGTATTTT.